This T cell receptor beta chain was captured in a study of T cell repertoires in cytomegalovirus infection (dated by TCRdb to between 2018 and 2021). In terms of the full investigation: Donor HLA type was relevant to the analysis, as public TCR beta signatures indicated carriage of CMV infection together with the matching HLA type. The research as a whole found: In the ex vivo response, HLA-C-restricted CMV-specific TCR beta clonotypes were dominant, and in two of eight donors the single most frequent clonotype came from this HLA-C-restricted group. In both this cohort and an independent roughly 330-donor cohort, the cumulative frequency of public TCR beta family members distinguished carriers of CMV infection plus the relevant HLA type.

Concerning this clonotype: No cognate antigen has been identified for it. No base quality values were provided; no much bigger clone lies one nucleotide off.

Via the germline V gene, CDR1 is MNHNS and CDR2 SASEGT. V gives up 3 bases and J gives up 4 bases, and the segment between their germline ends measures 16 bases. Taken from cysteine to phenylalanine, the CDR3 has 16 residues. The CDR3 DNA has 48 bases and is translated from base 1. TCRdb shows the sequencer as Illumina HiSeq 1500. The public sequencing data were trimmed at Q25 with fastp and processed into clonotypes with MiXCR by TCRdb, which kept only in-frame beta chains. Each entry is one CDR3 protein sequence, shown with its most common DNA and genes. A total of under 850,000 distinct CDR3 sequences appear in this sample, roughly a third of them only once. The ten largest clones represent 2.5% to 3% of the sample.

The receptor was isolated from a human donor in good health (CMV status not recorded). Some clones in this sample may be carry-over from other donors' samples. The sequence joins TRBV6-1 to TRBJ2-1; the D segment could be TRBD2, given 5 matching bases. Source material: PBMCs. The CDR3: CASSDSASPKYNEQFF. The DNA is as follows: TGTGCCAGCAGTGACTCGGCTAGCCCCAAATACAATGAGCAGTTCTTC.